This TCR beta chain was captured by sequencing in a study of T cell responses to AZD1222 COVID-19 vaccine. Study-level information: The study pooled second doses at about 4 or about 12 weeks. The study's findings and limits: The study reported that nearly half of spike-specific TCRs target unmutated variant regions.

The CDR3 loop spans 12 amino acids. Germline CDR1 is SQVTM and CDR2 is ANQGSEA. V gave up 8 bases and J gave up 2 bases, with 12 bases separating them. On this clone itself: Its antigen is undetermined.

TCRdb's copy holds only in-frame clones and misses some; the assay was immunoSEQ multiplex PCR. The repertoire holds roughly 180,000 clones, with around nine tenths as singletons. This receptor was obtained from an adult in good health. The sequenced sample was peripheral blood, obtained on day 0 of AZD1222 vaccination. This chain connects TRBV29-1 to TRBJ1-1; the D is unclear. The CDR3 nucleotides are TGCAGCACCAAACGAACAAACACTGAAGCTTTCTTT. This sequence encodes CSTKRTNTEAFF.